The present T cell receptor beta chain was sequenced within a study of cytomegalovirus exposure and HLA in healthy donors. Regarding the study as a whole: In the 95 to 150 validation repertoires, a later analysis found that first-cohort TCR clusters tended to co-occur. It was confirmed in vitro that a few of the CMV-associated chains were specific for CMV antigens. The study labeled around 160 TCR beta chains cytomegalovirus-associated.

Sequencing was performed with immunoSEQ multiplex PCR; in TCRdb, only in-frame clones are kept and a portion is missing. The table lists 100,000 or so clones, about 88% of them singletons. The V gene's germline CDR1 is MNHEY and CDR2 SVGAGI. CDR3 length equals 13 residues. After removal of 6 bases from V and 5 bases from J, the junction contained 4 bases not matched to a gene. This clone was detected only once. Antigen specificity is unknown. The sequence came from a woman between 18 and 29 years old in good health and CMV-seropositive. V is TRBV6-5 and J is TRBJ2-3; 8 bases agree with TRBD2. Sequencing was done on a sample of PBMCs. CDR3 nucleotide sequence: TGTGCCAGCAGGTCTCTAGCGGGAGATACGCAGTATTTT. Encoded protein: CASRSLAGDTQYF.